A single sample is the source of the 26 T cell receptor beta chains below, sequenced in a study of shared clonotypes between healthy human individuals. The assay was immunoSEQ multiplex PCR, and TCRdb's table has in-frame clones only and misses some. The table shows about 1.5 million clones, with around 97% occurring only once. The specimen was naive CD4+ T cells sorted from blood. The subset is: CD45RA+ positively selected. The receptors were sampled from a man younger than 45 in good health.

The CDR3 sequence: CASSLQYDRGHPEAFF. CDR3 bases: TGCGCCAGCAGCCTTCAATATGACAGGGGGCACCCTGAAGCTTTCTTT. The genes are TRBV5-1 and TRBJ1-1, with TRBD1 matching over 10 bases. The CDR3 spans 16 residues. Germline lookup yields CDR1 SGHRS and CDR2 YFSETQ. J lost 6 bases, V lost 4 bases, and 12 bases had no gene match.

The V call is TRBV19, the J call TRBJ2-3, with D unclear. The CDR3 length is 13 residues. Germline CDR1 is LNHDA and CDR2 is SQIVND (reference sequence). Trimming took 0 bases from V and 5 from J, leaving 6 bases between them. The CDR3 nucleotides are TGTGCCAGTAGTATAGATGATATAGATACGCAGTATTTT. Translation gives CASSIDDIDTQYF.

Only one count was recorded for this clone. This rearrangement joins TRBV7-9 to TRBJ2-1, with 12 bases lining up with TRBD2. CDR1 SEHNR and CDR2 FQNEAQ come from the germline V gene (reference sequence). The length of the CDR3 is 16 residues. Losses at the gene ends were 5 bases for V and 9 bases for J; bases not matched to a gene: 11. CDR3 in DNA: TGTGCCAGCAGCACCCCGACTAGCGGGAGAGGGATTGAGCAGTTCTTC. It yields the protein CASSTPTSGRGIEQFF.

This chain connects TRBV7-8 to TRBJ2-3; D is perhaps TRBD1 (6 bases). The CDR3 consists of 16 residues. V lost 5 bases and J lost 2, with 17 bases in between. Germline V gene sequence: CDR1 SGHVS, CDR2 FQNEAQ. CDR3 DNA sequence: TGTGCCAGCAGCACAGGGAAGACCAGAGCCACAGATACGCAGTATTTT. Its protein product is CASSTGKTRATDTQYF.

This rearrangement joins TRBV18 to TRBJ1-2; weak D call: TRBD1 (5 bases). Trimming stripped 6 bases from V and 3 bases from J, with 11 bases between. CDR3 size: 13 residues. The germline gives CDR1 KGHSH, CDR2 LQKENI. This CDR3 reads CASSTQEYYGYTF. The CDR3 nucleotides read TGTGCCAGCTCTACACAGGAATACTATGGCTACACCTTC.

This chain joins TRBV5-1 and TRBJ2-5; D is unresolved. Per germline, CDR1 SGHRS and CDR2 YFSETQ. The V gene lost 1 base and the J gene lost 5 bases, with 9 bases spanning the gap. CDR3 length equals 13 residues. CDR3 nucleotides: TGCGCCAGCAGCTTGTTTTTCTCTGAGACCCAGTACTTC. As protein: CASSLFFSETQYF. The variable domain in full, with the rest retrieved from reference TRBV5-1 and TRBJ2-5, is KAGVTQTPRYLIKTRGQQVTLSCSPISGHRSVSWYQQTPGQGLQFLFEYFSETQRNKGNFPGRFSGRQFSNSRSEMNVSTLELGDSALYLCASSLFFSETQYFGPGTRLLVL.

The CDR3 sequence is CASSLGLVPGELFF. The CDR3 coding sequence is TGTGCCAGCAGCTTAGGGCTGGTCCCCGGGGAGCTGTTTTTT. The V gene is TRBV7-8, the J gene TRBJ2-2, with D uncertain. Trimming stripped 1 base from V and 6 bases from J, with 9 bases between. There are 14 residues in the CDR3. Germline CDR1 and CDR2: SGHVS and FQNEAQ.

The CDR3 bases are TGTGCCAGCAGCCACGTCTACAATGAGCAGTTCTTC. It specifies CASSHVYNEQFF. This chain uses TRBV7-8 with TRBJ2-1; no clear D. There are 12 residues in the CDR3. V lost 5 bases to trimming and J lost 3 bases, with 5 bases between them. Germline V gives CDR1 SGHVS, CDR2 FQNEAQ.

This clone was recorded once. J is TRBJ2-7 and V is TRBV9; the D is unclear. Germline V lookup: CDR1 SGDLS, CDR2 YYNGEE. Trimming took off 0 bases at V and 2 bases at J, with 9 bases between the two ends. CDR3 length: 14 amino acids. CDR3 sequence: CASSVDYPPYEQYF. CDR3 bases: TGTGCCAGCAGCGTAGATTACCCCCCCTACGAGCAGTACTTC.

Regarding this clone: The sample has other DNA sequences that encode this CDR3 too. The genes are TRBV2 and TRBJ1-1, with unresolved D. Germline V gene lookup returns CDR1 SNHLY and CDR2 FYNNEI. V was trimmed by 4 bases and J by 4 bases, leaving 7 bases between them. The CDR3 is made up of 12 amino acids. The CDR3 loop reads CASSVRGTEAFF. The DNA for the CDR3 is TGTGCCAGCAGTGTAAGAGGCACTGAAGCTTTCTTT.

Of note for this clone: The sample contains more than one DNA sequence encoding this CDR3. The chain carries TRBV11-3 and TRBJ2-3; D gene uncertain. V was clipped by 5 bases and J by 5 bases, with 5 bases between them. Germline CDR1 and CDR2: SGHNT and YENEEA. The CDR3 spans 11 residues. CDR3 DNA: TGTGCCAGCAGCCTGGGAGATACGCAGTATTTT. Translation gives CASSLGDTQYF.

The rearrangement links TRBV6-1 to TRBJ2-1; D not certain. Per the germline V gene, CDR1 is MNHNS and CDR2 is SASEGT. The CDR3 consists of 12 residues. V dropped 0 bases and J dropped 9 bases, with 6 bases sitting between them. The CDR3: CASSEAQFEQFF. As DNA, the CDR3 is TGTGCCAGCAGTGAAGCGCAGTTTGAGCAGTTCTTC.

As DNA, the CDR3 is TGTGCCAGTAGTCCGCAACTACGAAGATCCTGGGACACCGGGGAGCTGTTTTTT. This sequence encodes CASSPQLRRSWDTGELFF. The chain combines TRBV19 with TRBJ2-2, with D hard to call. Germline CDR1 and CDR2: LNHDA and SQIVND (reference sequence). CDR3 length: 18 residues. Between the trimmed V and J ends, which lost 5 bases and 3 bases, there was a span of 22 bases.

V gene TRBV7-2 combines with J gene TRBJ1-1; unclear D gene. The CDR3 has 15 amino acids. The V end was cut by 3 bases, the J end by 5 bases, with 16 bases between. CDR1 SGHTA and CDR2 FQGNSA come from the germline V gene. The CDR3 bases are TGTGCCAGCAGCTTCTCCGGGCCTAGAAAGACTGAAGCTTTCTTT. Translating it yields CASSFSGPRKTEAFF.

The genes are TRBV7-2 and TRBJ2-7, with a tentative D call TRBD1 (5 bases). Trimming took off 2 bases at V and 2 bases at J, with 7 bases between the two ends. Germline CDR1 reads SGHTA; CDR2 reads FQGNSA. There are 13 residues in the CDR3. As DNA, the CDR3 is TGTGCCAGCAGCTTATTCAGGGCCTACGAGCAGTACTTC. Its protein product is CASSLFRAYEQYF.

This sequence joins TRBV5-1 and TRBJ2-1; the match to TRBD2 covers 7 bases. The germline V gene encodes CDR1 SGHRS and CDR2 YFSETQ. The CDR3 is 15 amino acids. The trim removed 1 base at V and 6 bases at J, leaving 7 bases unmatched. The CDR3 region has the DNA TGCGCCAGCAGCTTGTTTCAGGGAGGGTCCAATGAGCAGTTCTTC. Translation gives CASSLFQGGSNEQFF.

The CDR3 DNA follows: TGTGCCAGCAGCGGGGACTTCTACGGGGAGCAGTTCTTC. Translating it yields CASSGDFYGEQFF. The chain carries TRBV9 and TRBJ2-1, with D tentatively TRBD2 (6 bases). The CDR3 runs to 13 residues. V lost 3 bases, J lost 10 bases, and 14 bases lay in between. Per the germline V gene, CDR1 is SGDLS and CDR2 is YYNGEE.

This chain connects TRBV2 to TRBJ1-5; D remains ambiguous. V was shortened by 2 bases and J by 5 bases, with 13 bases between the two germline ends. Germline V gives CDR1 SNHLY, CDR2 FYNNEI. The CDR3 is 15 residues long. The CDR3 here is CASSEFAGDYQPQHF. The CDR3 DNA reads as TGTGCCAGCAGTGAATTTGCAGGTGACTATCAGCCCCAGCATTTT.

The rearrangement uses TRBV27 and TRBJ2-4; D could derive from TRBD1 or TRBD2 (5 bases each). CDR1 is MNHEY, CDR2 SMNVEV, per germline (reference sequence). The CDR3 is made up of 15 amino acids. V dropped 6 bases and J dropped 0 bases, with 12 bases sitting between them. The CDR3 DNA is TGTGCCAGCAGCTCGGGGCTTCTAGCCAAAAACATTCAGTACTTC. Translating gives CASSSGLLAKNIQYF.

The CDR3 region is CASAQDRSRSPQHF. The DNA for the CDR3 is TGTGCCAGCGCACAGGACAGGTCAAGGTCACCCCAGCATTTT. This chain uses TRBV19 with TRBJ1-5; TRBD1 agrees at 7 bases. Germline V CDR1 and CDR2: LNHDA, SQIVND (reference sequence). CDR3 length: 14 amino acids. V dropped 9 bases and J dropped 10; count of bases not matched to a gene: 15. The whole variable domain, filled in from reference TRBV19 and TRBJ1-5, reads DGGITQSPKYLFRKEGQNVTLSCEQNLNHDAMYWYRQDPGQGLRLIYYSQIVNDFQKGDIAEGYSVSREKKESFPLTVTSAQKNPTAFYLCASAQDRSRSPQHFGDGTRLSIL.

CDR3 sequence: CASSGWAVSGAVDTQYF. The CDR3 bases are TGTGCCAGCAGCGGATGGGCGGTGTCGGGAGCGGTAGATACGCAGTATTTT. The chain links TRBV11-2 to TRBJ2-3, with D perhaps TRBD2 (6 bases). V was pared by 5 bases and J by 5 bases, with 23 bases between. Germline V gene lookup returns CDR1 SGHAT and CDR2 FQNNGV. CDR3 length: 17 residues.

Turning to this clone: Other nucleotide sequences from this sample produce the same CDR3. V gene TRBV5-4 combines with J gene TRBJ1-3; unclear D gene. CDR1 and CDR2 from the germline V gene are SGHNT and YYREEE (reference sequence). V was trimmed by 3 bases and J by 0 bases, leaving 4 bases between them. The CDR3 consists of 13 residues. The chain's CDR3 is CASSSNSGNTIYF. In DNA, the CDR3 is TGTGCCAGCAGCTCCAACTCTGGAAACACCATATATTTT.

V and J are TRBV7-3 and TRBJ2-7; a weak D match, TRBD1 (5 bases). The length of the CDR3 is 14 residues. Germline V gives CDR1 SGHTA, CDR2 FQGTGA. The V and J ends lost 4 bases and 0 bases respectively, with 10 bases between them. The CDR3 nucleotides are TGTGCCAGCAGCTCCCAGGGAAACTCCTACGAGCAGTACTTC. Amino acids: CASSSQGNSYEQYF.

The chain employs TRBV5-1 and TRBJ1-1; 7 bases line up with TRBD1. CDR3 length: 15 residues. V trimming: 1 base; J trimming: 2 bases; junction bases outside the gene matches: 5. The germline CDR1 and CDR2 sequences are SGHRS and YFSETQ. The chain's CDR3 is CASSLLVGGNTEAFF. The CDR3 coding sequence is TGCGCCAGCAGCTTGTTGGTAGGGGGCAACACTGAAGCTTTCTTT.

The chain carries TRBV5-5 and TRBJ2-6; D may be TRBD1 (6 bases). This CDR3 is built from 15 residues. In germline, CDR1 is SGHKS, CDR2 YYEKEE (reference sequence). V lost 4 bases and J 4 bases, leaving 12 bases between the germline ends. The CDR3 coding sequence is TGTGCCAGCAGCCGACAGGTAGCGGGGGCCAACGTCCTGACTTTC. Translated, it gives CASSRQVAGANVLTF.

J is TRBJ2-5 and V is TRBV6-1; 7 bases line up with TRBD2. Germline trimming cut 0 bases from V and 5 bases from J; bases unmatched to any gene: 9. Germline CDR1 MNHNS, CDR2 SASEGT. This CDR3 region has 16 residues. This CDR3 reads CASSEAMGGPQETQYF. The CDR3 DNA reads TGTGCCAGCAGTGAAGCAATGGGAGGGCCGCAGGAGACCCAGTACTTC.